These 13 T cell receptor beta chains were all obtained from the same sample, sequenced in a study of CD8 T cells in ankylosing spondylitis. TCRdb called the 5' RACE reads again in MiXCR, with one record for every CDR3 protein. The table shows around 210,000 distinct CDR3 sequences, with roughly 8.2% occurring only once. Sample: blood, either unsorted or a sorted T cell fraction (not recorded which). Receptors were obtained from a female donor with ankylosing spondylitis or in good health (not recorded which).

Of note for this clonotype: A read error may account for a junction end that differs from germline. The V and J genes are TRBV7-3 and TRBJ2-1; TRBD1 matches 7 bases. CDR1 SGHTA and CDR2 FQGTGA come from the germline V gene. The CDR3 consists of 14 residues. The CDR3 loop reads CVSSTTGTAGEQFF. The CDR3 bases are TGTGTCAGCAGCACGACCGGGACAGCTGGTGAGCAGTTCTTC.

This clonotype came up many times. V and J are TRBV24-1 and TRBJ2-1; perhaps TRBD2 as D (5 bases). Looked up from germline, CDR1 is KGHDR and CDR2 is SFDVKD. The ends were cut back, 1 base at V and 5 bases at J, with 11 bases in the middle. This CDR3 is 15 amino acids long. The CDR3, as DNA: TGTGCCACCAGTGATTTTAAGGGAGTCCACAATGAGCAGTTCTTC. Translated: CATSDFKGVHNEQFF.

In this sample, this clonotype turned up a few times. CDR3 in DNA: TGTGCCAGCAGCTCTCGACAGGGTAGCTCTGGAAACACCATATATTTT. Its translation: CASSSRQGSSGNTIYF. This chain joins TRBV7-9 and TRBJ1-3; 7 bases map to TRBD1. The germline CDR1 and CDR2 sequences are SEHNR and FQNEAQ (reference sequence). The CDR3 sequence is 16 residues long. V lost 4 bases, J lost 0 bases, and 6 bases stayed unmatched.

This clonotype turned up a few times. This chain uses TRBV30 with TRBJ1-5; D gene unclear. The germline V gene has CDR1 GTSNPN and CDR2 SVGIG (reference sequence). CDR3 length: 13 amino acids. The V end lost 0 bases, the J end lost 3 bases, and 6 bases lay between the germline ends. CDR3: CAWSVRDNQPQHF. The CDR3 bases are TGTGCCTGGAGTGTTAGGGACAATCAGCCCCAGCATTTT.

There are many counts of this clonotype. This chain joins TRBV29-1 and TRBJ2-1, with 13 bases aligning to TRBD2. The CDR3 is 16 amino acids. CDR1 and CDR2 (germline): SQVTM, ANQGSEA. With V trimmed by 6 bases and J by 7 bases, 12 bases remained unmatched. CDR3 residues: CSVAGLAGEQGNEQFF. CDR3 nucleotide sequence: TGCAGCGTAGCTGGACTAGCGGGAGAGCAGGGGAATGAGCAGTTCTTC.

This clonotype came up many times. The chain recombines TRBV6-2 or TRBV6-3 with TRBJ2-1; D is possibly TRBD2 (7 bases). V was pared by 0 bases and J by 6 bases, with 12 bases between. This CDR3 spans 15 amino acids. Germline-derived CDR1 and CDR2 are MNHEY and SVGEGT. CDR3 in DNA: TGTGCCAGCAGTTACTCTCGGGGGGCCGGCAATGAGCAGTTCTTC. It codes for CASSYSRGAGNEQFF.

In its sample, this clonotype was seen many times. This chain joins TRBV10-2 and TRBJ2-7; D tentatively reads TRBD1 or TRBD2 (5 bases each). Trimming took off 7 bases at V and 1 base at J, with 17 bases between the two ends. This CDR3 comprises 15 residues. Germline V gene lookup returns CDR1 WSHSY and CDR2 SAAADI. In nucleotides, the CDR3 is TGCGCCAGCACTCAAAAGAGGGGTGGGTCCTACGAGCAGTACTTC. This codes for CASTQKRGGSYEQYF.

There are many counts of this clonotype. CDR3 loop: CASSQNRDYLNSYNEQFF. The CDR3 nucleotides are TGTGCCAGCAGCCAGAACCGGGACTACCTAAACTCCTACAATGAGCAGTTCTTC. The chain carries TRBV3-1 and TRBJ2-1; 7 bases match TRBD2. Losses at the gene ends were 3 bases for V and 0 bases for J; bases not matched to a gene: 11. The CDR3 spans 18 residues. Germline lookup yields CDR1 LGHDT and CDR2 YNNKEL (reference sequence).

The chain recombines TRBV19 with TRBJ2-1, with D perhaps TRBD1 (5 bases). The V end lost 5 bases, the J end lost 9 bases, and 11 bases lay between the germline ends. Germline CDR1 and CDR2: LNHDA and SQIVND (reference sequence). CDR3 length: 12 residues. CDR3 sequence (DNA): TGTGCCAGTAGTTTCCTTCAGGGTGAGCAGTTCTTC. Amino acid sequence: CASSFLQGEQFF. Using reference TRBV19 and TRBJ2-1 for the parts outside the CDR3, the full variable domain is DGGITQSPKYLFRKEGQNVTLSCEQNLNHDAMYWYRQDPGQGLRLIYYSQIVNDFQKGDIAEGYSVSREKKESFPLTVTSAQKNPTAFYLCASSFLQGEQFFGPGTRLTVL.

This clonotype has a count of ten or more. As DNA, the CDR3 is TGCAGCGTTGACCACGGGAATATTCCTACTGAGCAGTTCTTC. This codes for CSVDHGNIPTEQFF. This chain uses TRBV29-1 with TRBJ2-1; maybe TRBD2 (5 bases). Germline-derived CDR1 and CDR2 are SQVTM and ANQGSEA. The CDR3 consists of 14 residues. V was shortened by 3 bases and J by 9 bases, with 18 bases between the two germline ends.

This clonotype occurred many times. V and J are TRBV4-3 and TRBJ2-3, with 10 bases identical to TRBD2. Germline V gene sequence: CDR1 LGHNA, CDR2 YSLEER. J lost 4 bases, V lost 4 bases, and 5 bases had no gene match. This CDR3 comprises 15 residues. CDR3 region: CASSLQAGGADTQYF. The CDR3 nucleotides read TGCGCCAGCAGCCTTCAAGCGGGAGGGGCAGATACGCAGTATTTT.

This clonotype occurred many times. The gene calls are TRBV24-1 and TRBJ2-3; D is possibly TRBD1 or TRBD2 (6 bases each). V was clipped by 5 bases and J by 5 bases, with 16 bases between them. The CDR3 is 15 amino acids. Germline CDR1 and CDR2: KGHDR and SFDVKD. The CDR3 sequence is CATSAEVGGLDTQYF. In DNA form, the CDR3 reads TGTGCCACCAGTGCCGAGGTTGGGGGGCTAGATACGCAGTATTTT.

This clonotype has more than one count but fewer than ten. Here the CDR3 reads CASSYGLAGGREQFF. The CDR3 region has the DNA TGCGCCAGCAGCTACGGACTAGCGGGAGGTCGGGAGCAGTTCTTC. The V call is TRBV4-3, the J call TRBJ2-1, with 14 positions matching TRBD2. The length of the CDR3 is 15 residues. The germline V gene encodes CDR1 LGHNA and CDR2 YSLEER. V was pared by 5 bases and J by 10 bases, with 7 bases of the junction left unmatched.